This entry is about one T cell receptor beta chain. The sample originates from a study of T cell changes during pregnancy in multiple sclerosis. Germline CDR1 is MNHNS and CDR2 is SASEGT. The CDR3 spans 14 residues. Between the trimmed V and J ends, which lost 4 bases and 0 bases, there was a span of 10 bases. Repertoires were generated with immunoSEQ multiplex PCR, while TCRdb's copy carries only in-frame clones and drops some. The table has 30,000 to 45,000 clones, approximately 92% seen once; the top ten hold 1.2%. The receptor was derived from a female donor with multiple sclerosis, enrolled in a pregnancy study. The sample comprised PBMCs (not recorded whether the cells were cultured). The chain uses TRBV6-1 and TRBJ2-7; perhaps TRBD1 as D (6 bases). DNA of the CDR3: TGTGCCAGCAGTGGACAGGTGAGCTCCTACGAGCAGTACTTC. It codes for CASSGQVSSYEQYF.